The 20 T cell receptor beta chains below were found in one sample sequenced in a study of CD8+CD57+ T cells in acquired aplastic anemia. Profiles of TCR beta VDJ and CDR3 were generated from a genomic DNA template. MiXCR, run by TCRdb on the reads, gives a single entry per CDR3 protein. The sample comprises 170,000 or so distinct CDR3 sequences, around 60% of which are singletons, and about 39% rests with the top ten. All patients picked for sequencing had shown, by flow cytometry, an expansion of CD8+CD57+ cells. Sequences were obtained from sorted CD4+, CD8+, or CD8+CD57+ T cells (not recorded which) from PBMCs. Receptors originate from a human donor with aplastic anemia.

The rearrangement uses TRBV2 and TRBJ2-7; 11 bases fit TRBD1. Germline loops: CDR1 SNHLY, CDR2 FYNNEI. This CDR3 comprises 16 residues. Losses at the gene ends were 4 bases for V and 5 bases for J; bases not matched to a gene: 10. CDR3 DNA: TGTGCCAGCAGTGCTCCTGGACAGGGGGCGCGACACGAGCAGTACTTC. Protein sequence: CASSAPGQGARHEQYF.

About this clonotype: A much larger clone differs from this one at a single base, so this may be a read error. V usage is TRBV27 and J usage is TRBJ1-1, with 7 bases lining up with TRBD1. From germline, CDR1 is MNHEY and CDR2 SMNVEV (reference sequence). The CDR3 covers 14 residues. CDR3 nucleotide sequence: TGTGCCGGCAGTTTCCGGGGACAGACCTTGGAAGCTTTCTTT. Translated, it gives CAGSFRGQTLEAFF.

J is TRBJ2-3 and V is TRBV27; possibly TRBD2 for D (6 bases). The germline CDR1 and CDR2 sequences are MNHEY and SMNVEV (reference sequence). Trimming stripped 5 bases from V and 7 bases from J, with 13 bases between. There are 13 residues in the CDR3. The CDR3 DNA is TGTGCCAGCAGTCCGGGAGTTCGGAATACGCAGTATTTT. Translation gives CASSPGVRNTQYF.

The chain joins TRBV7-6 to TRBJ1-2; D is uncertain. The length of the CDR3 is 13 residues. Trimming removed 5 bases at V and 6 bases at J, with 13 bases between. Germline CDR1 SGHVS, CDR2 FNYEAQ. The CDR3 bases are TGTGCCAGCAGCCCCGGGGTGGGAGATGGCTACACCTTC. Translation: CASSPGVGDGYTF.

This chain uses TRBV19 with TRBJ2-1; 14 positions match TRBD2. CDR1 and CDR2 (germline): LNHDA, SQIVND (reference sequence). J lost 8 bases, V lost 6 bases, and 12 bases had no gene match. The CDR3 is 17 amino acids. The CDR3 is CASSETSGRDVSDEQFF. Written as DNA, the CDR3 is TGTGCCAGTAGCGAGACTAGCGGGAGGGATGTATCCGATGAGCAGTTCTTC.

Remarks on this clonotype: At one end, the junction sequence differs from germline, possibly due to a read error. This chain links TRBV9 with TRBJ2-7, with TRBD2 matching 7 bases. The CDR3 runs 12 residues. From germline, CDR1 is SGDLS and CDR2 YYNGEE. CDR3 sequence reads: CASSLQAGEQYF. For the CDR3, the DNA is TGCGCCAGCAGCTTACAAGCGGGAGAGCAGTACTTC.

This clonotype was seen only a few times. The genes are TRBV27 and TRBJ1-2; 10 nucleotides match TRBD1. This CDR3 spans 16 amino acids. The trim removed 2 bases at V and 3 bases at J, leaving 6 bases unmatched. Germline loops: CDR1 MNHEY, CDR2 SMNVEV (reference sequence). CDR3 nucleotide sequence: TGTGCCAGCAGTTTAAAGGGACAGGGGAAATACTATGGCTACACCTTC. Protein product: CASSLKGQGKYYGYTF.

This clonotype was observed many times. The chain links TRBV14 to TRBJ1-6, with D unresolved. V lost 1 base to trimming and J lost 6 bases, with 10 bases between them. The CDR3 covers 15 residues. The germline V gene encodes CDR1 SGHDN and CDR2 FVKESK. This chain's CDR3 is CASSQVSGLNSPLHF. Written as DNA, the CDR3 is TGTGCCAGCAGCCAAGTTTCTGGCCTTAATTCACCCCTCCACTTT. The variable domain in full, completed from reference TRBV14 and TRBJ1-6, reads EAGVTQFPSHSVIEKGQTVTLRCDPISGHDNLYWYRRVMGKEIKFLLHFVKESKQDESGMPNNRFLAERTGGTYSTLKVQPAELEDSGVYFCASSQVSGLNSPLHFGNGTRLTVT.

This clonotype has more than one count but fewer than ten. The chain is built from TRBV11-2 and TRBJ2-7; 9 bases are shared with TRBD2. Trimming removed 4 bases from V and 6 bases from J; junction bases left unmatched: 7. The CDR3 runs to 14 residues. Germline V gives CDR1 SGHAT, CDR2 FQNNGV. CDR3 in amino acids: CASSSSGGTGEQYF. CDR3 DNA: TGTGCCAGCAGCTCCAGCGGGGGGACGGGCGAGCAGTACTTC.

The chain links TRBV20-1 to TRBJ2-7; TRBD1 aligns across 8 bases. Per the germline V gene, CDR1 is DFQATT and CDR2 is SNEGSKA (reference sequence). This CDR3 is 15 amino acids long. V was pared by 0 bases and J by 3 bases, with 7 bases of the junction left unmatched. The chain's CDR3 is CSAREGTGPRYEQYF. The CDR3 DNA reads TGCAGTGCTAGAGAGGGGACAGGCCCCCGCTACGAGCAGTACTTC.

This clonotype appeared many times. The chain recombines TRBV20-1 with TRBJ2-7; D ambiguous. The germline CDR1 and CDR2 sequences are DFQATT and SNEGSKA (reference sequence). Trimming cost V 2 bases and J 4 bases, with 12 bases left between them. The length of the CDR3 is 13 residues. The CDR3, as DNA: TGCAGTGCTAGACCATTATCTACTTACGAGCAGTACTTC. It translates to CSARPLSTYEQYF.

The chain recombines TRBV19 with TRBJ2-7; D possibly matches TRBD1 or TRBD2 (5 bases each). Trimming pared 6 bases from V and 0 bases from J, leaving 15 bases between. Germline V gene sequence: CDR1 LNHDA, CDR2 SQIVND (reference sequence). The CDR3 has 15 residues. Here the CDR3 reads CASSTGTVSSYEQYF. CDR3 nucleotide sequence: TGTGCCAGTAGCACCGGGACGGTGAGCTCCTACGAGCAGTACTTC.

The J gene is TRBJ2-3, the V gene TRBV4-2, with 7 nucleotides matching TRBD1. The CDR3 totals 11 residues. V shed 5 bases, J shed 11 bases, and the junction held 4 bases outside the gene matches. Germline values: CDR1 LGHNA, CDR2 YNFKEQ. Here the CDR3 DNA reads TGTGCCAGCAGCTTAAACAGGGGGCAGTATTTT. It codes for CASSLNRGQYF.

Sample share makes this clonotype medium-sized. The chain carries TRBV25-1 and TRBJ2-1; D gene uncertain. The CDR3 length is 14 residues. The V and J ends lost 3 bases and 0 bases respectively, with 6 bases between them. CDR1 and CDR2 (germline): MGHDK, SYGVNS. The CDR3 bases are TGTGCCAGCAGTGAGACGGACTCCTACAATGAGCAGTTCTTC. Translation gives CASSETDSYNEQFF. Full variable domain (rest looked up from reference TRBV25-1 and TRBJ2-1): EADIYQTPRYLVIGTGKKITLECSQTMGHDKMYWYQQDPGMELHLIHYSYGVNSTEKGDLSSESTVSRIRTEHFPLTLESARPSHTSQYLCASSETDSYNEQFFGPGTRLTVL.

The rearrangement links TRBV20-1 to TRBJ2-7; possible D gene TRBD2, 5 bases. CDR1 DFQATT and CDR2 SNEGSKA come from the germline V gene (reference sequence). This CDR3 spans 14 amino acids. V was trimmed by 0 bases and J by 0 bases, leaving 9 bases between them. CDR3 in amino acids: CSARDSGISYEQYF. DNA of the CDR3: TGCAGTGCTAGAGATTCCGGGATCTCCTACGAGCAGTACTTC.

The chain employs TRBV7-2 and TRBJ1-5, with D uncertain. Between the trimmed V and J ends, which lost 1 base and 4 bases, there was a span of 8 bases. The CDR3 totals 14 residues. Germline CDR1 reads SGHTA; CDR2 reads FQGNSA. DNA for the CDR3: TGTGCCAGCAGCTTAGAGTTAGGTAATCAGCCCCAGCATTTT. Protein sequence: CASSLELGNQPQHF.

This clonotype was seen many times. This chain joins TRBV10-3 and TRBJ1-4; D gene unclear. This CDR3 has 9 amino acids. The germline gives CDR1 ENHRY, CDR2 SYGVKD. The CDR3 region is CDTNEKLFF. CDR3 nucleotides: TGTGATACTAATGAAAAACTGTTTTTT.

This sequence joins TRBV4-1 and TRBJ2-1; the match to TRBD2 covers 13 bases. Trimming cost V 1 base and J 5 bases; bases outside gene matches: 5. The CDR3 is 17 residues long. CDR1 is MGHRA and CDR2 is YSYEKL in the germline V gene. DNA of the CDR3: TGCGCCAGCAGCCAAGGCCATACTAGCGGGAGGGACAATGAGCAGTTCTTC. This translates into CASSQGHTSGRDNEQFF.

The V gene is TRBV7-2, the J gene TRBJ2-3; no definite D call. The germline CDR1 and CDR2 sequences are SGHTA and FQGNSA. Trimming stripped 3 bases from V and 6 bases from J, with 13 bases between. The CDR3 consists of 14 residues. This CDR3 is CASSFGRVVDTQYF. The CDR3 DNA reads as TGTGCCAGCAGCTTTGGCCGTGTTGTGGATACGCAGTATTTT.

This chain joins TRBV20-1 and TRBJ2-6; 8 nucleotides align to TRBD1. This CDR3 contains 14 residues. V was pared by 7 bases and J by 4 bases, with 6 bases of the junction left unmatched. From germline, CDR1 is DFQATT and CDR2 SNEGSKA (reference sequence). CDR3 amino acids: CSDLRDRGANVLTF. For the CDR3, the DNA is TGCAGTGACCTCCGGGACAGGGGGGCCAACGTCCTGACTTTC.